This TCR beta chain is from a study of T cell changes during pregnancy in multiple sclerosis (dated by TCRdb to between 2018 and 2021). Regarding the complete study: In women with multiple sclerosis, the researchers looked at how the T cell repertoire shifted as pregnancy progressed.

Receptor libraries were prepared by the immunoSEQ multiplex PCR assay. TCRdb retrieved this table from immuneACCESS and kept in-frame rearrangements only. Not all clones are present; in checked studies, unresolved V genes account for under half, and no reason is known for the remainder. This sample gives approximately 51,000 clones in total; 94% of them show up just once. The ten largest clonotypes hold less than 0.65% of the sample. About this clone itself: There is no known antigen for this receptor. Qualities for individual bases were not recorded, and no much larger clone is one base off.

The receptor's source is a female donor with multiple sclerosis, enrolled in a pregnancy study. The input for sequencing was CD4+ T cells from peripheral blood mononuclear cells, taken in the second trimester of pregnancy.

The DNA is TGTGCCAGCAGCCATCGCCCGTCTAATGGCTACACCTTC. Translation gives CASSHRPSNGYTF. This receptor chain uses TRBV7-2 and TRBJ1-2, with the D segment identity uncertain. The CDR1 and CDR2 encoded by the germline V gene are SGHTA and FQGNSA. V gives up 5 bases and J gives up 6 bases, and the segment between their germline ends measures 13 bases. There are 13 amino acids in the CDR3, from cysteine to phenylalanine inclusive. The sequence is cut down to CDR3 DNA, 39 bases in frame from base 1. Reference TRBV7-2 and TRBJ1-2 proteins supply the regions before and after the CDR3; the full variable domain is: GAGVSQSPSNKVTEKGKDVELRCDPISGHTALYWYRQSLGQGLEFLIYFQGNSAPDKSGLPSDRFSAERTGGSVSTLTIQRTQQEDSAVYLCASSHRPSNGYTFGSGTRLTVV.